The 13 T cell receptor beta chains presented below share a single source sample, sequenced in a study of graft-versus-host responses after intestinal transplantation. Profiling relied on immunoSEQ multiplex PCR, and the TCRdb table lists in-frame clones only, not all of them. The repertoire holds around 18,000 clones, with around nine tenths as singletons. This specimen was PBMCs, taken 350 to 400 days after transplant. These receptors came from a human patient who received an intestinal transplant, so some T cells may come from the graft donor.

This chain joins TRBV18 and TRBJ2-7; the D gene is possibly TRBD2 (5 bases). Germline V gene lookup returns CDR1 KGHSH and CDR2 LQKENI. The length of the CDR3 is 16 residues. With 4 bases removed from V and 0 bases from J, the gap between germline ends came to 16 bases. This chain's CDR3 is CASSQIPSGSSYEQYF. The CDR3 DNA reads TGTGCCAGCTCACAGATCCCCTCGGGGAGCTCCTACGAGCAGTACTTC.

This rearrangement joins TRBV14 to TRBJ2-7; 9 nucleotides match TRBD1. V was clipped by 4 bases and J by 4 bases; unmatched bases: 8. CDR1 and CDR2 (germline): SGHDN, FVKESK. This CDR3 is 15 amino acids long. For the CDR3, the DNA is TGTGCCAGCAGCCCTGGGACAGGGAATGGGTACGAGCAGTACTTC. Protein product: CASSPGTGNGYEQYF.

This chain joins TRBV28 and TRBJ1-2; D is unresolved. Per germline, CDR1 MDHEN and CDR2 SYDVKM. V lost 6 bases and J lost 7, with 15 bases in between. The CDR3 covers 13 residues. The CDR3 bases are TGTGCCAGCAGCCTCACAAATTTAGCTGGCTACACCTTC. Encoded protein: CASSLTNLAGYTF.

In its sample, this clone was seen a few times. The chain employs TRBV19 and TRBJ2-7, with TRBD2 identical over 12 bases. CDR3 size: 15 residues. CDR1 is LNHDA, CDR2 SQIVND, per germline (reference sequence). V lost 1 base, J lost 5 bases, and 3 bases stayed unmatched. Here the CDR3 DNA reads TGTGCCAGTAGTATAGCTAGCGGGAGGGCCGACGAGCAGTACTTC. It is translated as CASSIASGRADEQYF.

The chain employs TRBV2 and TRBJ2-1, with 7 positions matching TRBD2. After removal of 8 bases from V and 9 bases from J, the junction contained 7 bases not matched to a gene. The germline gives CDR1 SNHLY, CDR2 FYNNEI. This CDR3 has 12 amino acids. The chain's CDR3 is CASALWGGEQFF. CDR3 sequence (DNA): TGTGCCAGCGCCCTTTGGGGGGGTGAGCAGTTCTTC.

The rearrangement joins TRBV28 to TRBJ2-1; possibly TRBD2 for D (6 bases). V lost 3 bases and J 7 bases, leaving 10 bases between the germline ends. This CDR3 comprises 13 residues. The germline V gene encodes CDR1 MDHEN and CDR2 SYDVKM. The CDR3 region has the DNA TGTGCCAGCAGTTTCGGGAGAAAAAATGAGCAGTTCTTC. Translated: CASSFGRKNEQFF.

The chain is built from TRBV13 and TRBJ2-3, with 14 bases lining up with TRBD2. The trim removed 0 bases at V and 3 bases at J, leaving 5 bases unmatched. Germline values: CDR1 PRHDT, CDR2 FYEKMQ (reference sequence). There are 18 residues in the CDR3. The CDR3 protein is CASSLGTSGGAGTDTQYF. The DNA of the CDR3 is TGTGCCAGCAGCTTAGGGACTAGCGGGGGGGCAGGAACAGATACGCAGTATTTT.

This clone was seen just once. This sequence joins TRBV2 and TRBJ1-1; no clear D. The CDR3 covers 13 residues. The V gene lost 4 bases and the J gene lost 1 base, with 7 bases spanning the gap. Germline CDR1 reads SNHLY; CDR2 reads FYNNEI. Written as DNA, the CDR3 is TGTGCCAGCAGTGCCGGCCCGAACACTGAAGCTTTCTTT. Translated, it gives CASSAGPNTEAFF.

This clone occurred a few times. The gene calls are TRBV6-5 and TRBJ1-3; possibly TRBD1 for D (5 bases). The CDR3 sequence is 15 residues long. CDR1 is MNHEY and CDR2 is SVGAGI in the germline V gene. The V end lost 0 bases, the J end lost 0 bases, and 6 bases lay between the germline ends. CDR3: CASSYSTASGNTIYF. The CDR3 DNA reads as TGTGCCAGCAGTTACTCGACAGCCTCTGGAAACACCATATATTTT.

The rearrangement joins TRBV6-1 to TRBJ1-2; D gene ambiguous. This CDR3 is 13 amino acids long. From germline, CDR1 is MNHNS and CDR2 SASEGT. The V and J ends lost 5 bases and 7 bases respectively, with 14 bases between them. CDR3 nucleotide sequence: TGTGCCAGCAGTCCCCCCGGTTTGGGTGGCTACACCTTC. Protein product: CASSPPGLGGYTF.

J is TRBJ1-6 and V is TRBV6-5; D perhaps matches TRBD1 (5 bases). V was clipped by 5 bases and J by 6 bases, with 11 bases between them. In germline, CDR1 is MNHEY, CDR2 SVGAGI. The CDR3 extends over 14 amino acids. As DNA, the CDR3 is TGTGCCAGCAGTAACGGGGGGGGTAATTCACCCCTCCACTTT. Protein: CASSNGGGNSPLHF.

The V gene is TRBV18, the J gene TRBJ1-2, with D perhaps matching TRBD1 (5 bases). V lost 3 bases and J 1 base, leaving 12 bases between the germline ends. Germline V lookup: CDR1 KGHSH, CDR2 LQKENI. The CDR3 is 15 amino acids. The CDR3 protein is CASSPGDAFNYGYTF. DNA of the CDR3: TGTGCCAGCTCACCTGGGGACGCTTTTAACTATGGCTACACCTTC.

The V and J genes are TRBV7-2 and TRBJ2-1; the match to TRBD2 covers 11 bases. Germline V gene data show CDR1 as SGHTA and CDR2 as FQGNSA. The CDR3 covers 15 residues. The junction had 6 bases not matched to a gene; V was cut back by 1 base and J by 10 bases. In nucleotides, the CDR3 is TGTGCCAGCAGCTTAGATCTAGCGGGGGGCAGGGAGCAGTTCTTC. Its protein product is CASSLDLAGGREQFF.